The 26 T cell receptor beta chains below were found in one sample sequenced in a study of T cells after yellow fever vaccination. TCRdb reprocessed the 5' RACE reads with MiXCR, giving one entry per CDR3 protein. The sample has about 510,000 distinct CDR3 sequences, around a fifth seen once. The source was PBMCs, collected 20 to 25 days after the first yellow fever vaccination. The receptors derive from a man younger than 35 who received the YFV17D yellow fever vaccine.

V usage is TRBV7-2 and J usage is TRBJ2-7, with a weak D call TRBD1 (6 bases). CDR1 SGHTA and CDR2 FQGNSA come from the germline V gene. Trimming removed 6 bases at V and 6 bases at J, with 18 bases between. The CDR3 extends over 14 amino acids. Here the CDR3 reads CASRNTGLGVEQYF. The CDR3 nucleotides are TGTGCCAGCAGAAACACAGGGCTGGGGGTCGAGCAGTACTTC.

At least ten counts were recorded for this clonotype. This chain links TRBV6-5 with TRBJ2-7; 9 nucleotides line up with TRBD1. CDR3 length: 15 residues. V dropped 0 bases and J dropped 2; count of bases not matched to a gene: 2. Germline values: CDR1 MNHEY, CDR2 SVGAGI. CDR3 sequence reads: CASSYSGTGTYEQYF. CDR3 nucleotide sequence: TGTGCCAGCAGTTACTCGGGGACAGGGACCTACGAGCAGTACTTC.

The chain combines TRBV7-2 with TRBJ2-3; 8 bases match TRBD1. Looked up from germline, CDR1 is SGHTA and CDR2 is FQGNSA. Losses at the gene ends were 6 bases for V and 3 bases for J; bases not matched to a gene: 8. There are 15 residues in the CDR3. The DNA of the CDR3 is TGTGCCAGCAGACTTGGACAGGGTAGAACAGATACGCAGTATTTT. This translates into CASRLGQGRTDTQYF.

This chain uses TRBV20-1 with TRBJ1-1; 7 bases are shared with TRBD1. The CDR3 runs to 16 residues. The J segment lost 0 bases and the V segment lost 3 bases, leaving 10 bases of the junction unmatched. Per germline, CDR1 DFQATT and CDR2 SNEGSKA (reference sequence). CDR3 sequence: CSARSSGGPVNTEAFF. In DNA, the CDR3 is TGCAGTGCTAGGTCATCAGGGGGGCCCGTGAACACTGAAGCTTTCTTT.

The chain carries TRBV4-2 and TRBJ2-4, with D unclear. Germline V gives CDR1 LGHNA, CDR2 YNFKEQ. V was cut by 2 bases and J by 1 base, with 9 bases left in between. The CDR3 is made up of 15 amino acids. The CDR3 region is CASSQRFPAKNIQYF. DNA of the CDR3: TGTGCCAGCAGCCAACGTTTCCCTGCCAAAAACATTCAGTACTTC.

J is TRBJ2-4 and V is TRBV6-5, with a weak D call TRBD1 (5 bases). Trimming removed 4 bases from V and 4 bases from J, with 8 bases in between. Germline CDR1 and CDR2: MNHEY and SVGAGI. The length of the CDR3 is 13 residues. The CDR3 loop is CASSSTVKNIQYF. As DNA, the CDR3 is TGTGCCAGCAGTTCGACAGTGAAAAACATTCAGTACTTC.

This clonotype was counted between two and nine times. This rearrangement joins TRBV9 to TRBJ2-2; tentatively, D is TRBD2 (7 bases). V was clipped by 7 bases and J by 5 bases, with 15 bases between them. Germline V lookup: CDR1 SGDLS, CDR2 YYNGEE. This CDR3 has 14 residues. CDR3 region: CASAPGGQTGELFF. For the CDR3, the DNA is TGTGCCAGCGCCCCGGGGGGCCAGACCGGGGAGCTGTTTTTT. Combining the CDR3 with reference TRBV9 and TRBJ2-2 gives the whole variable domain DSGVTQTPKHLITATGQRVTLRCSPRSGDLSVYWYQQSLDQGLQFLIQYYNGEERAKGNILERFSAQQFPDLHSELNLSSLELGDSALYFCASAPGGQTGELFFGEGSRLTVL.

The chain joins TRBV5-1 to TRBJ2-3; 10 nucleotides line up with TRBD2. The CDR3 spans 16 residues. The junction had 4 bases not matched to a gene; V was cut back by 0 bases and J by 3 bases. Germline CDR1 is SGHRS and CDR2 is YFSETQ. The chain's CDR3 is CASSLGLAGVTDTQYF. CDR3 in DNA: TGCGCCAGCAGCTTGGGGCTAGCGGGAGTAACAGATACGCAGTATTTT.

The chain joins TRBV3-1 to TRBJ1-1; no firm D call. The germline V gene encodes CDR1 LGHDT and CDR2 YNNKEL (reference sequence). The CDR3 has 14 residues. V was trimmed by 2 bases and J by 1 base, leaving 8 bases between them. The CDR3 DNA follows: TGTGCCAGCAGCCAAAATGGTGAGAACACTGAAGCTTTCTTT. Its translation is CASSQNGENTEAFF.

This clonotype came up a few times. CDR3 in DNA: TGTGCCAGCAGTGCACTCGGGACAGCCTATGGCTACACCTTC. Translating it yields CASSALGTAYGYTF. V and J are TRBV27 and TRBJ1-2; the match to TRBD1 covers 7 bases. This CDR3 is 14 amino acids long. CDR1 is MNHEY, CDR2 SMNVEV, per germline (reference sequence). V gave up 5 bases and J gave up 4 bases; unmatched junction bases: 7.

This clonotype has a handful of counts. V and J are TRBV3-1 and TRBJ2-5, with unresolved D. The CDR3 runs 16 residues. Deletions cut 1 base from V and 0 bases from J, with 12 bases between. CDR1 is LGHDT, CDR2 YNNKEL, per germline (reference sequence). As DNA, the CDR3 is TGTGCCAGCAGCCAAGGGCAGGCGTGGTACCAAGAGACCCAGTACTTC. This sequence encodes CASSQGQAWYQETQYF.

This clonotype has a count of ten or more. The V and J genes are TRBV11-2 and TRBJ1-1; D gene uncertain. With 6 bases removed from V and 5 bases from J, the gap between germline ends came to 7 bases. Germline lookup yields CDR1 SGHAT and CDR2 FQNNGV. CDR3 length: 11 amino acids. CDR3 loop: CASSFVTEAFF. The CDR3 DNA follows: TGTGCCAGCAGTTTCGTTACTGAAGCTTTCTTT.

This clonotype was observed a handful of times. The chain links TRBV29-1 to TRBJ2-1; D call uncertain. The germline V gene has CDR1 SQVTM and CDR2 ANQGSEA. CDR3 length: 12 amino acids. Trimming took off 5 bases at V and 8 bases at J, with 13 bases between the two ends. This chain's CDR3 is CSVIRSNDEQFF. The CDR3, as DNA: TGCAGCGTTATTAGGAGCAATGATGAGCAGTTCTTC.

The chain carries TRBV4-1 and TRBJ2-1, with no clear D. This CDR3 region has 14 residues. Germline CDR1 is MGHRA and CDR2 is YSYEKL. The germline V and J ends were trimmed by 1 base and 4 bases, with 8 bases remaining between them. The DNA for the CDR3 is TGCGCCAGCAGCCAAGTTAAGATTTACAATGAGCAGTTCTTC. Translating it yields CASSQVKIYNEQFF.

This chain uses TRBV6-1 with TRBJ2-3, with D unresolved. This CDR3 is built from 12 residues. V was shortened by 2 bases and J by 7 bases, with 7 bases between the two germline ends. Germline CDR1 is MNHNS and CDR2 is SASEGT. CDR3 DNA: TGTGCCAGCAGTGAAATGCGGAATACGCAGTATTTT. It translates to CASSEMRNTQYF.

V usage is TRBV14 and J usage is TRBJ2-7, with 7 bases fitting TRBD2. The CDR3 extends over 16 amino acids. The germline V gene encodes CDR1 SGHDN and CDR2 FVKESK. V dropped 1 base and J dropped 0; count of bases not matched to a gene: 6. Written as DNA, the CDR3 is TGTGCCAGCAGCCAAGGACGGGGCGGGAGCTCCTACGAGCAGTACTTC. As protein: CASSQGRGGSSYEQYF. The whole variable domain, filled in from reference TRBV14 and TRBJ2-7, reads EAGVTQFPSHSVIEKGQTVTLRCDPISGHDNLYWYRRVMGKEIKFLLHFVKESKQDESGMPNNRFLAERTGGTYSTLKVQPAELEDSGVYFCASSQGRGGSSYEQYFGPGTRLTVT.

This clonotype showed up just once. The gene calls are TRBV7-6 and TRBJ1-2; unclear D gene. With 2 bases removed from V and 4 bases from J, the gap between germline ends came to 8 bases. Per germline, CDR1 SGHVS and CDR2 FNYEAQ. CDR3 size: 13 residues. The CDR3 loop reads CASSLQVRYGYTF. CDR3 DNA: TGTGCCAGCAGCTTACAGGTCCGCTATGGCTACACCTTC. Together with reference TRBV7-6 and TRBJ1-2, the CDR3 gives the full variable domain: GAGVSQSPRYKVTKRGQDVALRCDPISGHVSLYWYRQALGQGPEFLTYFNYEAQQDKSGLPNDRFSAERPEGSISTLTIQRTEQRDSAMYRCASSLQVRYGYTFGSGTRLTVV.

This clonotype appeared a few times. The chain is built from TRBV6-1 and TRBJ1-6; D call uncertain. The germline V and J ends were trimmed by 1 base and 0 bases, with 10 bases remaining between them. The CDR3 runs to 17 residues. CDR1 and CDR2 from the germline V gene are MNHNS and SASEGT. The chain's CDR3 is CASSEERRSSYNSPLHF. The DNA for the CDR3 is TGTGCCAGCAGTGAAGAAAGGAGGAGCTCCTATAATTCACCCCTCCACTTT.

CDR3 loop: CASSRGQGASAGELFF. The CDR3 DNA reads TGCGCCAGCAGCAGAGGACAGGGGGCCTCCGCCGGGGAGCTGTTTTTT. The J gene is TRBJ2-2, the V gene TRBV5-1; the match to TRBD1 covers 11 bases. V dropped 4 bases and J dropped 6; count of bases not matched to a gene: 8. The CDR3 has 16 residues. Germline lookup yields CDR1 SGHRS and CDR2 YFSETQ.

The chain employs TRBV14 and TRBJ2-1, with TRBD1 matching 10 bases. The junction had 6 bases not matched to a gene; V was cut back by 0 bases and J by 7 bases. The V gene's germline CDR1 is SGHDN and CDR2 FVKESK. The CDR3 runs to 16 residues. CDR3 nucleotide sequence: TGTGCCAGCAGCCAAGATCTCCGGGGACAGGGGAATGAGCAGTTCTTC. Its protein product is CASSQDLRGQGNEQFF.

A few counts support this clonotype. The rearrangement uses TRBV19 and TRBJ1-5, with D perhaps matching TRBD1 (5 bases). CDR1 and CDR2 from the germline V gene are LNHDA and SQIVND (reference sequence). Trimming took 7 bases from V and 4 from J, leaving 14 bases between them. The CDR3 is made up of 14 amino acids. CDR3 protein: CASNAGGRNQPQHF. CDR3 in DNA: TGTGCCAGTAATGCGGGGGGTCGGAATCAGCCCCAGCATTTT.

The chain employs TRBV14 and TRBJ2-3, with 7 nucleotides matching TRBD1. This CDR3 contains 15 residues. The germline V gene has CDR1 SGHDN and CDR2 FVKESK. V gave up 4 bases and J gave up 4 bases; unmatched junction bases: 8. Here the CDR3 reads CASSPVTGEADTQYF. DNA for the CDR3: TGTGCCAGCAGCCCGGTTACAGGGGAAGCAGATACGCAGTATTTT.

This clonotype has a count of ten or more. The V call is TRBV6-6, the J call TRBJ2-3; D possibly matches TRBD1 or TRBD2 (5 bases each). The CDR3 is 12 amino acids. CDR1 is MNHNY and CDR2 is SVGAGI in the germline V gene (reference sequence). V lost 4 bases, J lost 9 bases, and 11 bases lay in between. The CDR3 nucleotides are TGTGCCAGCAGTTTGCAGGGACGCACGCAGTATTTT. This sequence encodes CASSLQGRTQYF.

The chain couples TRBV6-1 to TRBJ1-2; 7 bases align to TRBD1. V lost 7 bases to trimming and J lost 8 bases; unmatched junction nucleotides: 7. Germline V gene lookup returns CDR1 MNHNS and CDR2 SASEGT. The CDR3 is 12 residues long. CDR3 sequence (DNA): TGTGCCAGCATCCCGACAGGGCAAGGCTACACCTTC. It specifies CASIPTGQGYTF.

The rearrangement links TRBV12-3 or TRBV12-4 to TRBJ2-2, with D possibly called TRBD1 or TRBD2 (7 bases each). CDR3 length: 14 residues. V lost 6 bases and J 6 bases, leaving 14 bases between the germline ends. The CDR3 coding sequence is TGTGCCAGCAGGCAGGGGGGGCTCGCCGGGGAGCTGTTTTTT. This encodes CASRQGGLAGELFF.

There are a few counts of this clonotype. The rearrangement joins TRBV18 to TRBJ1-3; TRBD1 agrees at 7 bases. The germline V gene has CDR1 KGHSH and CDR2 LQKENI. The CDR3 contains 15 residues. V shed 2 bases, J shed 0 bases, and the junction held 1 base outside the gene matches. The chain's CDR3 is CASSPTGDSGNTIYF. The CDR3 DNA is TGTGCCAGCTCACCAACAGGGGACTCTGGAAACACCATATATTTT.